Presented here are 22 T cell receptor beta chains from one specimen sequenced in a study of blood T cell repertoires in COVID-19 (dated by TCRdb to the early 2020s). The protocol used for the library was the immunoSEQ multiplex PCR assay. TCRdb carries this immuneACCESS record with in-frame sequences only. Its versions omit some clonotypes, under half of them owing to an unresolved V gene in the studies checked, with the rest unexplained. This sample holds 61,000 or so clones; just over 85% were observed only once. The top ten hold 15% to 20% of the sample. Sequenced input: peripheral blood. These receptors were taken from a woman of 80 years or more with active COVID-19.

The rearrangement uses TRBV5-1 and TRBJ2-3; 9 bases are a match to TRBD2. CDR3 size: 16 residues. V trimming: 0 bases; J trimming: 4 bases; junction bases outside the gene matches: 6. Germline values: CDR1 SGHRS, CDR2 YFSETQ. The CDR3 is CASSLGAGGQADTQYF. CDR3 nucleotides: TGCGCCAGCAGCTTGGGTGCGGGGGGGCAGGCAGATACGCAGTATTTT.

This chain links TRBV5-6 with TRBJ2-5, with 10 bases identical to TRBD1. CDR3 length: 13 amino acids. The germline gives CDR1 SGHDT, CDR2 YYEEEE. The trim removed 5 bases at V and 7 bases at J, leaving 5 bases unmatched. The CDR3 loop is CASSAGTGVTQYF. CDR3 nucleotide sequence: TGTGCCAGCAGTGCCGGGACAGGGGTGACCCAGTACTTC.

A remark on this clone: The sample has other DNA sequences that encode this CDR3 too. The genes are TRBV5-5 and TRBJ2-7, with 8 bases identical to TRBD1. The CDR3 runs to 14 residues. CDR1 and CDR2 (germline): SGHKS, YYEKEE (reference sequence). V dropped 4 bases and J dropped 3; count of bases not matched to a gene: 6. CDR3 DNA: TGTGCCAGCAGCCCGACAGGGGAAAACTACGAGCAGTACTTC. Amino acids: CASSPTGENYEQYF.

The CDR3 DNA reads TGTGCCAGCAGTGAACTGACAGGGATCGATGAGCAGTTCTTC. It yields the protein CASSELTGIDEQFF. The gene calls are TRBV2 and TRBJ2-1; 7 bases map to TRBD1. The germline V gene has CDR1 SNHLY and CDR2 FYNNEI. The CDR3 covers 14 residues. Trimming at V came to 2 bases and at J to 8 bases, leaving 6 bases not matched to a gene.

In its sample, this clone was seen once. The V and J genes are TRBV7-2 and TRBJ2-1; perhaps TRBD2 as D (5 bases). V was shortened by 5 bases and J by 6 bases, with 17 bases between the two germline ends. The V gene's germline CDR1 is SGHTA and CDR2 FQGNSA. The CDR3 contains 15 residues. CDR3 in DNA: TGTGCCAGCAGCACCCGGACTGCCCTATCCAATGAGCAGTTCTTC. Its protein product is CASSTRTALSNEQFF.

J is TRBJ1-1 and V is TRBV18; 7 bases are shared with TRBD1. V was pared by 3 bases and J by 6 bases, with 7 bases of the junction left unmatched. Germline-derived CDR1 and CDR2 are KGHSH and LQKENI. CDR3 length equals 14 residues. The CDR3 nucleotides are TGTGCCAGCTCACCCTACAGGGGAGAGTCTGAAGCTTTCTTT. Protein: CASSPYRGESEAFF.

The gene calls are TRBV5-6 and TRBJ2-7; 7 bases align to TRBD2. Germline values: CDR1 SGHDT, CDR2 YYEEEE. The junction had 10 bases not matched to a gene; V was cut back by 4 bases and J by 6 bases. This CDR3 comprises 14 residues. The CDR3 sequence: CASSLPGGMSEQYF. CDR3 nucleotide sequence: TGTGCCAGCAGCCTCCCCGGGGGGATGAGCGAGCAGTACTTC. Full variable domain (rest looked up from reference TRBV5-6 and TRBJ2-7): DAGVTQSPTHLIKTRGQQVTLRCSPKSGHDTVSWYQQALGQGPQFIFQYYEEEERQRGNFPDRFSGHQFPNYSSELNVNALLLGDSALYLCASSLPGGMSEQYFGPGTRLTVT.

The DNA for the CDR3 is TGTGCCAGCAGCCGGGAGTTAAAAGGCTACACCTTC. This codes for CASSRELKGYTF. The rearrangement uses TRBV2 and TRBJ1-2; D is ambiguous. The CDR3 covers 12 residues. The germline V gene encodes CDR1 SNHLY and CDR2 FYNNEI. V lost 6 bases to trimming and J lost 8 bases, with 13 bases between them. Using reference TRBV2 and TRBJ1-2 for the parts outside the CDR3, the full variable domain is EPEVTQTPSHQVTQMGQEVILRCVPISNHLYFYWYRQILGQKVEFLVSFYNNEISEKSEIFDDQFSVERPDGSNFTLKIRSTKLEDSAMYFCASSRELKGYTFGSGTRLTVV.

The chain uses TRBV2 and TRBJ1-2; TRBD1 might be the D (6 bases). Germline V gives CDR1 SNHLY, CDR2 FYNNEI. This CDR3 contains 14 residues. Trimming shortened V by 10 bases and J by 4 bases, and 19 bases separated the two germline ends. CDR3 nucleotide sequence: TGTGCCATCGCCGGTAACAGGGTTGGCTATGGCTACACCTTC. This sequence encodes CAIAGNRVGYGYTF.

J is TRBJ2-7 and V is TRBV2, with 9 bases matching TRBD1. The ends lost 6 bases at V and 3 bases at J; junction bases unmatched: 9. This CDR3 has 15 amino acids. Germline loops: CDR1 SNHLY, CDR2 FYNNEI. CDR3: CASSPGQGPLYEQYF. In nucleotides, the CDR3 is TGTGCCAGCAGCCCCGGACAGGGGCCCCTCTACGAGCAGTACTTC.

The rearrangement joins TRBV3-1 (or the pseudogene TRBV3-2) to TRBJ1-1; D unresolved. This CDR3 has 14 amino acids. Trimming took 4 bases from V and 4 from J, leaving 13 bases between them. Germline values: CDR1 LGHDT, CDR2 YNNKEL (reference sequence). In DNA, the CDR3 is TGTGCCAGCAGCCTTTCGCGGGGAGTCACTGAAGCTTTCTTT. It is translated as CASSLSRGVTEAFF.

The chain is built from TRBV7-9 and TRBJ2-5; TRBD1 might be the D (6 bases). V lost 5 bases, J lost 4 bases, and 8 bases lay in between. The CDR3 is 12 amino acids. CDR1 SEHNR and CDR2 FQNEAQ come from the germline V gene (reference sequence). CDR3 in amino acids: CASSPQGETQYF. CDR3 nucleotide sequence: TGTGCCAGCAGCCCACAGGGAGAGACCCAGTACTTC.

This chain links TRBV7-6 with TRBJ2-3; tentative D call: TRBD1 (5 bases). V gave up 5 bases and J gave up 0 bases, with 9 bases separating them. CDR1 is SGHVS and CDR2 is FNYEAQ in the germline V gene. The CDR3 length is 14 residues. The CDR3 reads CASSHRSSTDTQYF. The CDR3 nucleotides read TGTGCCAGCAGCCACAGGAGTAGCACAGATACGCAGTATTTT.

This chain links TRBV30 with TRBJ1-2; TRBD1 matches at 11 bases. Per the germline V gene, CDR1 is GTSNPN and CDR2 is SVGIG (reference sequence). CDR3 length equals 14 residues. J lost 7 bases, V lost 2 bases, and 6 bases had no gene match. The CDR3 bases are TGTGCCTGGAGTCCACTGGACAGGGGGCCTGGCTACACCTTC. This translates into CAWSPLDRGPGYTF.

The chain is built from TRBV7-3 and TRBJ1-1, with D unresolved. Germline-derived CDR1 and CDR2 are SGHTA and FQGTGA. Between the trimmed V and J ends, which lost 0 bases and 3 bases, there was a span of 14 bases. The CDR3 totals 16 residues. CDR3 bases: TGTGCCAGCAGCTTAACACGGGAGAGCATGGACACTGAAGCTTTCTTT. Translating gives CASSLTRESMDTEAFF.

The rearrangement joins TRBV5-1 to TRBJ2-3, with 10 bases lining up with TRBD2. This CDR3 has 17 amino acids. From germline, CDR1 is SGHRS and CDR2 YFSETQ. The V and J ends lost 0 bases and 3 bases, in that order; junction bases with no gene match: 7. For the CDR3, the DNA is TGCGCCAGCAGCTTGGAACTAGCGGGAACAGGGACAGATACGCAGTATTTT. Amino acid sequence: CASSLELAGTGTDTQYF.

The rearrangement links TRBV2 to TRBJ1-2, with 8 bases identical to TRBD1. The CDR3 loop spans 14 amino acids. Germline trimming cut 3 bases from V and 2 bases from J; bases unmatched to any gene: 2. Germline V gene lookup returns CDR1 SNHLY and CDR2 FYNNEI. This CDR3 reads CASSDTGGNYGYTF. The DNA for the CDR3 is TGTGCCAGCAGTGATACAGGGGGGAACTATGGCTACACCTTC.

The chain is built from TRBV28 and TRBJ1-2; 7 bases are shared with TRBD1. The CDR3 length is 15 residues. V trimming: 7 bases; J trimming: 5 bases; junction bases outside the gene matches: 13. Germline V gene sequence: CDR1 MDHEN, CDR2 SYDVKM. This CDR3 reads CASTFGDRTRYGYTF. The CDR3 nucleotides read TGTGCCAGCACGTTCGGGGACAGAACCCGTTATGGCTACACCTTC.

The genes are TRBV28 and TRBJ1-2, with TRBD1 matching over 10 bases. Germline V CDR1 and CDR2: MDHEN, SYDVKM. Trimming removed 5 bases from V and 8 bases from J; junction bases left unmatched: 11. The CDR3 has 15 amino acids. CDR3 sequence reads: CASSTPGQGIGGYTF. The CDR3 DNA is TGTGCCAGCAGTACACCGGGACAGGGGATCGGGGGCTACACCTTC.

The rearrangement uses TRBV5-1 and TRBJ1-6; 7 bases map to TRBD1. V trimming: 4 bases; J trimming: 11 bases; junction bases outside the gene matches: 9. This CDR3 is built from 14 residues. In germline, CDR1 is SGHRS, CDR2 YFSETQ. CDR3 coding DNA: TGCGCCAGCAGCCCCGGGACAGCTGATACACCCCTCCACTTT. Translation gives CASSPGTADTPLHF.

V is TRBV27 and J is TRBJ2-7; 10 bases agree with TRBD2. The germline gives CDR1 MNHEY, CDR2 SMNVEV (reference sequence). The CDR3 is made up of 16 amino acids. The V segment lost 7 bases and the J segment 2 bases; nucleotides outside the gene matches: 11. The CDR3 DNA follows: TGTGCCAGCAAAGGGCTAGCGGGGGCCCTTCCCTACGAGCAGTACTTC. Translation gives CASKGLAGALPYEQYF.

This clone showed up just a few times. The junction does not match germline at one end; this may be a read error. The genes are TRBV18 and TRBJ2-7, with D possibly being TRBD1 (6 bases). CDR1 and CDR2 (germline): KGHSH, LQKENI. The CDR3 has 15 residues. DNA of the CDR3: TGTGCCAGCTCTCCACTTCAGGGGCTACCCTACGAGCAGTACTTC. Its translation: CASSPLQGLPYEQYF.